The sequence of this T cell receptor (beta chain) was determined in a study of long-term antiretroviral therapy in people with HIV. Study context: The oldest samples precede the 2015 immediate-ART recommendation by about a decade. Study-wide findings and caveats: ART preceded a rise in diversity that nonetheless stayed lower than in transplant donor controls.

To note about this clone: Its antigen is undetermined.

The V and J ends lost 3 bases and 4 bases, in that order; junction bases with no gene match: 8. The CDR3 runs 16 residues. The germline V gene encodes CDR1 MGHRA and CDR2 YSYEKL. The libraries were made with immunoSEQ v3.0 at survey level. It was roughly 40,000-55,000 T-cell genomes per sample that sequencing targeted. Sequenced by immunoSEQ multiplex PCR; TCRdb stores in-frame clones only, minus some. The data show about 22,000 clones, approximately 86% seen once. Participants who had HIV were, without exception, treated in the United States. This chain connects TRBV4-1 to TRBJ2-1; 8 nucleotides line up with TRBD1. Sequencing was performed on unsorted PBMCs, taken 1.3 years after starting antiretroviral therapy. This clonotype originated in a man between 60 and 70 years old with HIV. The CDR3, as DNA: TGCGCCAGCAGCCAGTACCGGGACAGGCCTTACAATGAGCAGTTCTTC. Its translation: CASSQYRDRPYNEQFF.